The rows below give T cell receptor beta chains drawn from one sample of a study of CXCR3-negative and CXCR3-positive naive CD8 T cells. TCRdb reprocessed the 5' RACE reads and reports one entry per CDR3 protein, with no DNA. The sample shows about 94,000 distinct CDR3 sequences, and almost 0.55% sits with its ten largest clones. Specimen: naive CXCR3+ CD8+ T cells from blood. Receptor source: a human donor in good health. Some clones in this sample may be carry-over from other donors' samples. Each CDR3 is given with its conserved first and last residue. Only part of the rows carry a size: once, few, many, or a class if the clone is expanded.

abundance: NA; len: 17; v_gene: TRBV18; j_gene: TRBJ2-7; CDR3aa: CASSPLLDRGGSYEQYF
abundance: NA; len: 12; v_gene: TRBV6-1; j_gene: TRBJ2-1; CDR3aa: CASSPSYTEQFF
abundance: NA; len: 14; v_gene: TRBV6-2/TRBV6-3; j_gene: TRBJ2-2; CDR3aa: CASSSLVGTGELFF
abundance: NA; len: 15; v_gene: TRBV12-3/TRBV12-4; j_gene: TRBJ1-2; CDR3aa: CASVWGRTAIDGYTF
abundance: NA; len: 17; v_gene: TRBV7-2; j_gene: TRBJ2-7; CDR3aa: CASSLSGGGPRSYEQYF
abundance: NA; len: 17; v_gene: TRBV21-1; j_gene: TRBJ2-7; CDR3aa: CASSKEGTPAPSGEQYF
abundance: NA; len: 17; v_gene: TRBV28; j_gene: TRBJ1-5; CDR3aa: CASSLQRDEYSNQPQHF
abundance: NA; len: 14; v_gene: TRBV7-6; j_gene: TRBJ2-2; CDR3aa: CASLPGIRAGELFF
abundance: NA; len: 13; v_gene: TRBV19; j_gene: TRBJ1-5; CDR3aa: CASSIRGYQPQHF
abundance: NA; len: 14; v_gene: TRBV5-1; j_gene: TRBJ2-7; CDR3aa: CASSTGTGVYEQYF
abundance: NA; len: 13; v_gene: TRBV2; j_gene: TRBJ2-4; CDR3aa: CASDSLAKNIQYF
abundance: medium-sized; len: 12; v_gene: TRBV20-1; j_gene: TRBJ1-1; CDR3aa: CSAPSGVTEAFF
abundance: NA; len: 15; v_gene: TRBV7-8; j_gene: TRBJ2-3; CDR3aa: CASSLAEGPTDTQYF
abundance: NA; len: 13; v_gene: TRBV7-2; j_gene: TRBJ1-2; CDR3aa: CASSLVNKNGYTF
abundance: NA; len: 16; v_gene: TRBV6-6; j_gene: TRBJ2-1; CDR3aa: CASSTQTSGDYNEQFF
abundance: NA; len: 16; v_gene: TRBV7-2; j_gene: TRBJ1-1; CDR3aa: CASSFLSGYLNTEAFF
abundance: NA; len: 15; v_gene: TRBV25-1; j_gene: TRBJ2-5; CDR3aa: CASSESVRRQETQYF
abundance: NA; len: 21; v_gene: TRBV6-2/TRBV6-3; j_gene: TRBJ2-7; CDR3aa: CASSLRTSGIKPISLAYEQYF
abundance: NA; len: 12; v_gene: TRBV4-1; j_gene: TRBJ2-7; CDR3aa: CASSQEGYEQYF
abundance: NA; len: 16; v_gene: TRBV28; j_gene: TRBJ2-1; CDR3aa: CASSLFGQGSYNEQFF
abundance: NA; len: 15; v_gene: TRBV10-3; j_gene: TRBJ2-3; CDR3aa: CATHQAGSSTDTQYF
abundance: NA; len: 14; v_gene: TRBV28; j_gene: TRBJ2-7; CDR3aa: CASSESGLGYEQYF
abundance: NA; len: 15; v_gene: TRBV7-3; j_gene: TRBJ2-6; CDR3aa: CASSSRMTGANVLTF
abundance: NA; len: 12; v_gene: TRBV12-3/TRBV12-4; j_gene: TRBJ1-2; CDR3aa: CASSYPAYGYTF
abundance: NA; len: 16; v_gene: TRBV2; j_gene: TRBJ2-5; CDR3aa: CASSLEPGWPPETQYF
abundance: NA; len: 15; v_gene: TRBV25-1; j_gene: TRBJ1-2; CDR3aa: CASSEYFGSSYGYTF